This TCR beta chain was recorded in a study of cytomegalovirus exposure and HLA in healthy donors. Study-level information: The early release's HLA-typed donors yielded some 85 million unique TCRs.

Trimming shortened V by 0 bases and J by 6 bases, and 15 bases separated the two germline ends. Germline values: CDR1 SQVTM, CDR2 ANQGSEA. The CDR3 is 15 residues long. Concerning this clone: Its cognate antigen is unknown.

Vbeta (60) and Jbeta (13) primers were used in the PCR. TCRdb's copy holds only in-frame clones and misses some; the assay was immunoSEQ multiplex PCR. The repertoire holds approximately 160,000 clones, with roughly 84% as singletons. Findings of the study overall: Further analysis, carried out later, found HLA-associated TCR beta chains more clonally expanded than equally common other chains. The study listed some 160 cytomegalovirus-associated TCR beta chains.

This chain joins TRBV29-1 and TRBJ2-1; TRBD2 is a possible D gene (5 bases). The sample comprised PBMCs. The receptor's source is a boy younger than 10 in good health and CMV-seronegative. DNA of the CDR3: TGCAGCGTTGAAGAGGCGCTAGCAGTCCTCAATGAGCAGTTCTTC. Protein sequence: CSVEEALAVLNEQFF.